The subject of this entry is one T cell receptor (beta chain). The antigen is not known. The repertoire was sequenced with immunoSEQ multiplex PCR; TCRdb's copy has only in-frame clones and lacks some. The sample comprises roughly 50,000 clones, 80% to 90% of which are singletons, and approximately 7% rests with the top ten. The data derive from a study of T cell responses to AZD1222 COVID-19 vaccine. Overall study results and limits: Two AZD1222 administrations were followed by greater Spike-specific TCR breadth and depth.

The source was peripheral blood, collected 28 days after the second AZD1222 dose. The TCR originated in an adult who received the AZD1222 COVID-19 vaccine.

CDR3 in amino acids: CASSVQGKATSEQYF. The CDR3 DNA is TGTGCCAGCAGCGTTCAGGGAAAGGCGACCTCCGAGCAGTACTTC. This chain connects TRBV9 to TRBJ2-7; possible D gene TRBD1, 5 bases. Germline V lookup: CDR1 SGDLS, CDR2 YYNGEE. V was cut by 2 bases and J by 6 bases, with 18 bases left in between. CDR3 size: 15 residues.